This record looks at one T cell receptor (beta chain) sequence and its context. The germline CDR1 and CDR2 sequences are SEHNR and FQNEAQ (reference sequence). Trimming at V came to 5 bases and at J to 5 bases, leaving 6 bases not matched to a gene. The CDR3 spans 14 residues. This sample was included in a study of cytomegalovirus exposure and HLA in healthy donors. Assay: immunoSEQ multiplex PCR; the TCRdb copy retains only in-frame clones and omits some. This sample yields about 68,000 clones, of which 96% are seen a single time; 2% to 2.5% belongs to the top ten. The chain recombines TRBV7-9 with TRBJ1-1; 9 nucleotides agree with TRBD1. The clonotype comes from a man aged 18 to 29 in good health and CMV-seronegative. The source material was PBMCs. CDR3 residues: CASSPGTGTTEAFF. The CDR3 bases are TGTGCCAGCAGCCCCGGGACAGGGACTACTGAAGCTTTCTTT.